At least ten counts were recorded for the clone carrying this TCR beta chain. As yet, its antigen is unknown. It was with unique molecular identifiers that the TCRbeta library was prepared. TCRdb redid the calling of the PCR reads with MiXCR, one entry per CDR3 protein. The profile covers 150,000 to 250,000 distinct CDR3 sequences, with 6.3% appearing a single time and 4.5% to 5.5% taken by the ten largest. The sample originates from a study of T-cell reconstitution after alpha-beta-depleted transplantation in children. The junction had 9 bases not matched to a gene; V was cut back by 2 bases and J by 0 bases. The CDR3 has 18 residues. Germline assignment: CDR1 SGHAT and CDR2 FQNNGV. The study's findings and limits: Surviving recipient T cells and thymic progenitors underlay high day-60 TCRbeta diversity in some patients. T-cell counts and diversity at one year post-transplant came mainly from newly produced T cells.

The chain has TRBV11-2 and TRBJ2-1, with 8 positions matching TRBD2. The specimen was PBMCs, collected before TCRalphabeta/CD19-depleted stem cell transplant. This TCR was recovered from a girl less than two years old with combined immunodeficiency, due to receive a stem cell transplant. The CDR3 reads CASSLYGGVQSSYNEQFF. CDR3 in DNA: TGTGCCAGCAGCTTATACGGGGGGGTCCAGAGCTCCTACAATGAGCAGTTCTTC.